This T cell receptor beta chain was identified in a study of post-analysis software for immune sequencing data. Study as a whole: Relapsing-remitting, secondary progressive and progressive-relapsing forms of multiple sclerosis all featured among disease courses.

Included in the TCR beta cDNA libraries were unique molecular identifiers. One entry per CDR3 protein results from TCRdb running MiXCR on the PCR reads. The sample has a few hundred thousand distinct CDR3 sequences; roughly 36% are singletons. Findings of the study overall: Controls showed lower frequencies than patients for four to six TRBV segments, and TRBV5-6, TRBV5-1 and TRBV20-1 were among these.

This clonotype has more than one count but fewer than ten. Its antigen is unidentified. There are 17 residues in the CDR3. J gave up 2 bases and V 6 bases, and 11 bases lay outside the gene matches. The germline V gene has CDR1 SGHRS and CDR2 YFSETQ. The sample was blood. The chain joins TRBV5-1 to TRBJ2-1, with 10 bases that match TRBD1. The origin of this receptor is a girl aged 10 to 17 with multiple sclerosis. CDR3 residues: CASTTGTGALPYNEQFF. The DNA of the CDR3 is TGCGCCAGCACCACCGGGACAGGGGCTCTCCCCTACAATGAGCAGTTCTTC. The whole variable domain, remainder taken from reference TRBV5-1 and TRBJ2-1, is KAGVTQTPRYLIKTRGQQVTLSCSPISGHRSVSWYQQTPGQGLQFLFEYFSETQRNKGNFPGRFSGRQFSNSRSEMNVSTLELGDSALYLCASTTGTGALPYNEQFFGPGTRLTVL.